What follows are 12 T cell receptor beta chains derived from one specimen sequenced in a study of OX40 agonist ivuxolimab in advanced cancers. The table came from immunoSEQ multiplex PCR; TCRdb's copy has only in-frame clones and leaves some out. The repertoire has around 38,000 clones, 92% of them found once; the top ten carry 9.5%. This specimen consisted of CD4+ or CD8+ T cells sorted from blood, obtained in a trial of the OX40 agonist ivuxolimab. These receptors all come from an adult with an advanced solid tumor such as melanoma, head and neck, liver or kidney cancer.

The chain employs TRBV4-1 and TRBJ2-4, with D unclear. This CDR3 comprises 15 residues. Trimming left V 7 bases short and J 5 bases short, with 18 bases between. Germline CDR1 reads MGHRA; CDR2 reads YSYEKL. The CDR3 loop reads CASTPNAVSQNIQYF. CDR3 nucleotides: TGCGCCAGCACCCCGAACGCAGTGTCCCAAAACATTCAGTACTTC.

This clone has only one observation. J is TRBJ2-1 and V is TRBV9; TRBD1 might be the D (6 bases). Germline V lookup: CDR1 SGDLS, CDR2 YYNGEE. CDR3 size: 16 residues. With 3 bases removed from V and 0 bases from J, the gap between germline ends came to 13 bases. CDR3 sequence: CASSDREPNSYNEQFF. CDR3 bases: TGTGCCAGCAGCGACAGGGAACCGAACTCCTACAATGAGCAGTTCTTC.

This sequence joins TRBV5-6 and TRBJ2-2, with a tentative D call TRBD2 (6 bases). CDR1 and CDR2 from the germline V gene are SGHDT and YYEEEE. The CDR3 spans 12 residues. V lost 3 bases to trimming and J lost 6 bases, with 6 bases between them. The CDR3 nucleotides read TGTGCCAGCAGCTGGGGGGCCGGGGAGCTGTTTTTT. This sequence encodes CASSWGAGELFF.

The table lists this clone with a few counts. J is TRBJ2-7 and V is TRBV4-2; D possibly corresponds to TRBD1 (5 bases). Germline values: CDR1 LGHNA, CDR2 YNFKEQ. The CDR3 is 15 amino acids. V was clipped by 0 bases and J by 4 bases, with 13 bases between them. The CDR3 is CASSQELTEVYEQYF. As DNA, the CDR3 is TGTGCCAGCAGCCAAGAATTGACAGAAGTATACGAGCAGTACTTC.

Only one count was recorded for this clone. The chain recombines TRBV4-1 with TRBJ2-7; 9 nucleotides align to TRBD1. CDR3 length: 15 residues. CDR1 MGHRA and CDR2 YSYEKL come from the germline V gene. V shed 3 bases, J shed 2 bases, and the junction held 5 bases outside the gene matches. The CDR3 loop is CASSHIGTGTYEQYF. The CDR3 DNA reads as TGCGCCAGCAGCCATATCGGGACAGGGACCTACGAGCAGTACTTC.

This clone has a single count. CDR3 nucleotides: TGTGCCAGCAGTATTCGACTAGCGGTGATCTACAATGAGCAGTTCTTC. This gives the protein CASSIRLAVIYNEQFF. The chain has TRBV5-6 and TRBJ2-1; 9 nucleotides line up with TRBD2. With 5 bases clipped from V and 3 bases from J, the junction kept 9 bases outside the gene matches. The V gene's germline CDR1 is SGHDT and CDR2 YYEEEE. The CDR3 runs 16 residues.

This clone has only a few counts. The chain joins TRBV7-9 to TRBJ1-2; D call uncertain. This CDR3 has 15 residues. Germline V gives CDR1 SEHNR, CDR2 FQNEAQ (reference sequence). V lost 5 bases and J 4 bases, leaving 17 bases between the germline ends. This CDR3 is CASSAMRIPFYGYTF. For the CDR3, the DNA is TGTGCCAGCAGCGCAATGCGGATCCCCTTCTATGGCTACACCTTC.

The chain joins TRBV7-9 to TRBJ2-5; 7 positions match TRBD2. CDR3 length equals 14 residues. Trimming took 2 bases from V and 7 from J; bases not matched to a gene: 7. From germline, CDR1 is SEHNR and CDR2 FQNEAQ (reference sequence). The CDR3 DNA reads TGTGCCAGCAGCTTATTACTAGCGAGTGGGACCCAGTACTTC. Encoded protein: CASSLLLASGTQYF.

The chain joins TRBV7-8 to TRBJ1-1; D is unclear. Trimming cost V 1 base and J 0 bases, with 9 bases left between them. The CDR3 runs to 15 residues. Looked up from germline, CDR1 is SGHVS and CDR2 is FQNEAQ. Here the CDR3 reads CASSLEVLLNTEAFF. CDR3 bases: TGTGCCAGCAGCTTAGAGGTCCTTTTGAACACTGAAGCTTTCTTT.

The chain is built from TRBV19 and TRBJ2-3; D not resolved. Between the trimmed V and J ends, which lost 4 bases and 2 bases, there was a span of 13 bases. Germline loops: CDR1 LNHDA, CDR2 SQIVND (reference sequence). The CDR3 is 15 amino acids. The CDR3 protein is CASSSGPFSTDTQYF. The CDR3 coding sequence is TGTGCCAGTAGTAGCGGACCATTCTCCACAGATACGCAGTATTTT.

The rearrangement links TRBV5-6 to TRBJ2-3, with a weak D call TRBD2 (6 bases). Deletions cut 0 bases from V and 1 base from J, with 9 bases between. Germline lookup yields CDR1 SGHDT and CDR2 YYEEEE. This CDR3 spans 15 amino acids. CDR3 nucleotide sequence: TGTGCCAGCAGCTTGGCCGCTAGCGGCACAGATACGCAGTATTTT. Translation gives CASSLAASGTDTQYF.

The CDR3 sequence is CASSVGTLSGNTIYF. In DNA, the CDR3 is TGTGCCAGCAGCGTGGGGACCCTCTCTGGAAACACCATATATTTT. The V and J genes are TRBV9 and TRBJ1-3; D might be TRBD1 (5 bases). V shed 2 bases and J shed 0 bases, with 9 bases lying between them. This CDR3 region has 15 residues. Per germline, CDR1 SGDLS and CDR2 YYNGEE.